A single sample gave rise to the 3 T cell receptor beta chains below, sequenced in a study of T cell responses to AZD1222 COVID-19 vaccine (dated by TCRdb to the early 2020s). The time point label for this specimen denotes: baseline before first vaccination. Libraries were prepared through the immunoSEQ multiplex PCR assay. Sourced from immuneACCESS, this table was stored by TCRdb with only in-frame sequences that have V and J called. A share of the clones is absent; for the studies checked, an unresolved V gene accounts for under half, and the remainder has no known explanation. Counted in this sample were under 95,000 clones; around nine tenths of them appeared once. Under 20% of the sample belongs to the ten largest clones. Source: peripheral blood, taken on day 0 of AZD1222 vaccination. These receptors originate from an adult in good health.

The V call is TRBV9, the J call TRBJ2-1; D remains unclear. Trimming shortened V by 0 bases and J by 6 bases, and 10 bases separated the two germline ends. This CDR3 region has 14 residues. The germline V gene encodes CDR1 SGDLS and CDR2 YYNGEE. The CDR3 loop is CASSVGWGGNEQFF. CDR3 coding DNA: TGTGCCAGCAGCGTAGGTTGGGGTGGCAATGAGCAGTTCTTC.

In this sample, this clone turned up once. The J gene is TRBJ1-1, the V gene TRBV15; tentatively, D is TRBD1 (6 bases). With 0 bases removed from V and 4 bases from J, the gap between germline ends came to 21 bases. The CDR3 runs 18 residues. Germline-derived CDR1 and CDR2 are LNHNV and YYDKDF (reference sequence). The CDR3 loop reads CATSRERSEAQGTTEAFF. The CDR3 region has the DNA TGTGCCACCAGCAGAGAACGGTCAGAGGCACAGGGTACCACTGAAGCTTTCTTT.

The chain employs TRBV7-3 and TRBJ1-2; D is possibly TRBD1 (5 bases). Germline values: CDR1 SGHTA, CDR2 FQGTGA. The CDR3 has 17 amino acids. V lost 0 bases and J lost 2, with 16 bases in between. Here the CDR3 reads CASSLTPMGQGNYGYTF. The CDR3 nucleotides are TGTGCCAGCAGCTTAACCCCCATGGGGCAGGGAAACTATGGCTACACCTTC.